This entry is about one TCR beta chain. In the source study's methods: Amplification of reference gene primers provided the estimated nucleated cell counts. Clones were sequenced by immunoSEQ multiplex PCR, and TCRdb holds only the in-frame ones, with some missing. V and J calls and clone size come straight from that table; D and trimming were deduced from the DNA. The table has about 180,000 clones, roughly 81% seen once. The data stem from a study of blood T cell repertoires in COVID-19. Across the whole study: Samples came from the United States, Italy and Spain, spanning acute and convalescent COVID-19.

The CDR3 is 16 amino acids. The V gene end was trimmed by 4 bases and the J gene end by 9 bases; junction bases not matched to a gene: 14. Germline assignment: CDR1 LGHDT and CDR2 YNNKEL (reference sequence). The sequence was obtained from a woman aged 80 or older with COVID-19, enrolled during active disease. V gene TRBV3-1 (or the pseudogene TRBV3-2) combines with J gene TRBJ2-1; 8 nucleotides match TRBD1. The sample taken for sequencing was peripheral blood. CDR3 sequence reads: CASSPMIGQGLSEQFF. The DNA of the CDR3 is TGTGCCAGCAGCCCCATGATAGGACAGGGTCTCAGTGAGCAGTTCTTC.